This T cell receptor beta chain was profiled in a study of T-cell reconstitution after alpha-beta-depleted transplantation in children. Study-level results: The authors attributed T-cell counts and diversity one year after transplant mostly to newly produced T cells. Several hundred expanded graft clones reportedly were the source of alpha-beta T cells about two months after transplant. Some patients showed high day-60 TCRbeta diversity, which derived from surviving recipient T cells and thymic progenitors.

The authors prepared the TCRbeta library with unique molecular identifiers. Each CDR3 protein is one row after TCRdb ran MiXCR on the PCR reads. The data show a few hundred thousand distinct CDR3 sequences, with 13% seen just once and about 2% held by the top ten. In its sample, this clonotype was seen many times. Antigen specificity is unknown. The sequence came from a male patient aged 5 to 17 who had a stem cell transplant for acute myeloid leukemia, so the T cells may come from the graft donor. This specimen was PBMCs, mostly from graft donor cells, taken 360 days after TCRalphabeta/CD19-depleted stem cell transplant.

CDR3 nucleotide sequence: TGTGCCAGCAGCACCCGAACAGGGGTAACTAATGAAAAACTGTTTTTT. Amino acid sequence: CASSTRTGVTNEKLFF. The V and J genes are TRBV7-2 and TRBJ1-4; 7 bases are shared with TRBD1. V trimming: 5 bases; J trimming: 1 base; junction bases outside the gene matches: 7. Germline V gives CDR1 SGHTA, CDR2 FQGNSA. This CDR3 has 16 amino acids.